This TCR beta chain came from a study of T cell responses to AZD1222 COVID-19 vaccine. Regarding the study as a whole: At 160-218 and 743-854, vaccine-associated CD4 TCRs were dominant, and they spanned spike. Without day 14 samples, only post-peak T cell repertoires were studied. Reports say nearly half of spike-specific TCRs go after unmutated variant regions.

Profiled with immunoSEQ multiplex PCR; TCRdb holds only in-frame clones, not every one. Altogether about 110,000 clones are present, about 92% being singletons, with the ten largest covering about 1.2%. Notes on this clone: Its antigen is currently unknown.

The V end lost 0 bases, the J end lost 3 bases, and 4 bases lay between the germline ends. This CDR3 region has 13 residues. Germline V gives CDR1 SGHRS, CDR2 YFSETQ. The origin of this receptor is an adult in good health. This rearrangement joins TRBV5-1 to TRBJ1-3; the D is unclear. Sequenced material: peripheral blood, taken on day 0 of AZD1222 vaccination. Written as DNA, the CDR3 is TGCGCCAGCAGCTTGGACCGTGGAAACACCATATATTTT. Residues: CASSLDRGNTIYF.